This T cell receptor beta chain was obtained from a study of blood T cell repertoires in COVID-19. Study-wide background: COVID-19 samples collected from the United States, Italy and Spain covered acute and convalescent phases. Nucleic acid was either cDNA or gDNA, and it came from T cells, B-cell-depleted T cells, or PBMCs.

The germline V gene has CDR1 SGHRS and CDR2 YFSETQ. The ends were cut back, 0 bases at V and 0 bases at J, with 8 bases in the middle. This CDR3 has 15 residues. In the original workflow: Reference gene primer amplification gave estimated nucleated cell counts. Some clones are missing from TCRdb's copy, which holds only in-frame ones; the method was immunoSEQ multiplex PCR. V and J calls and clone size are copied from that table; D and trimming were computed from the DNA. The sample has about 180,000 clones, approximately 87% seen once; the top ten hold approximately 13%. The TCR sequence derives from an older woman with COVID-19, enrolled during active disease. Sequencing used peripheral blood. This rearrangement joins TRBV5-1 to TRBJ2-3, with D maybe TRBD1 (6 bases). CDR3 bases: TGCGCCAGCAGCTTGGAGGACAGCAGCACAGATACGCAGTATTTT. It is translated as CASSLEDSSTDTQYF.